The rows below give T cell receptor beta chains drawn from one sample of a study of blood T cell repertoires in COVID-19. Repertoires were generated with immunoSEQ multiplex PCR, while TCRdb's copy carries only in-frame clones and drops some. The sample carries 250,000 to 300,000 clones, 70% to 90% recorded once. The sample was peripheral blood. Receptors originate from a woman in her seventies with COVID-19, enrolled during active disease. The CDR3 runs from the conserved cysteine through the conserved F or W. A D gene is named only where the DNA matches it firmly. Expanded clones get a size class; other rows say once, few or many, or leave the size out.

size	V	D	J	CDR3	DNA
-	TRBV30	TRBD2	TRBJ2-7	CAWSLEGLSYEQYF	TGTGCCTGGAGTTTGGAGGGACTATCCTACGAGCAGTACTTC
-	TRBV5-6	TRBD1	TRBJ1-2	CASSGQGGYYGYTF	TGTGCCAGCAGCGGTCAGGGGGGATACTATGGCTACACCTTC
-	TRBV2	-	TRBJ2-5	CASSESGGGRETQYF	TGTGCCAGCAGTGAATCCGGGGGAGGTCGGGAGACCCAGTACTTC
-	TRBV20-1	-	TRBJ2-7	CSASDGDEQYF	TGCAGTGCTAGTGACGGGGACGAGCAGTACTTC
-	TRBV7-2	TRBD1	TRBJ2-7	CASRMTGQGSYEQYF	TGTGCCAGCAGGATGACAGGACAGGGCTCCTACGAGCAGTACTTC
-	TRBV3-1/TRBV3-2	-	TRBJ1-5	CASSQSGITGFDQPQHF	TGTGCCAGCAGCCAAAGCGGGATCACAGGGTTCGATCAGCCCCAGCATTTT
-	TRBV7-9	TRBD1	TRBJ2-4	CASSLRGTEENIQYF	TGTGCCAGCAGCCTCAGGGGGACAGAAGAAAACATTCAGTACTTC
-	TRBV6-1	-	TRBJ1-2	CASSERPGYGYTF	TGTGCCAGCAGTGAAAGGCCAGGGTATGGCTACACCTTC
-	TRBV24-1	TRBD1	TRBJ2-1	CATSDTGVGEQFF	TGTGCCACCAGTGATACAGGGGTAGGTGAGCAGTTCTTC
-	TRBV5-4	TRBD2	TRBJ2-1	CASSFSSGGADEQFF	TGTGCCAGCAGCTTCTCTAGCGGGGGGGCCGATGAGCAGTTCTTC
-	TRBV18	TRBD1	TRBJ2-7	CASSPRGGTEDRRAYEQYF	TGTGCCAGCTCACCACGAGGTGGGACAGAAGATCGAAGGGCCTACGAGCAGTACTTC
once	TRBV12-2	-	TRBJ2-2	CASRSTLAGGPLGTGELFF	TGTGCAAGTCGCTCTACTTTAGCGGGGGGGCCCCTAGGAACCGGGGAGCTGTTTTTT
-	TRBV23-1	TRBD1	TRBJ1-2	CASSQSDRDGYTF	TGCGCCAGCAGTCAAAGTGACAGGGATGGCTACACCTTC
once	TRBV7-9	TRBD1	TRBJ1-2	CASSRQGPASGYTF	TGTGCCAGCAGTCGACAGGGCCCGGCTAGCGGCTACACCTTC
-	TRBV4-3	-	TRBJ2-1	CASSPSEGANEQFF	TGCGCCAGCAGCCCCTCGGAGGGGGCCAATGAGCAGTTCTTC
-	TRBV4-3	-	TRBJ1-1	CASSPGRSTEAFF	TGCGCCAGCAGTCCAGGGAGGAGCACTGAAGCTTTCTTT
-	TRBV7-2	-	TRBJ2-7	CASSLARSLAQSSYEQYF	TGTGCCAGCAGCTTAGCGCGGAGTCTAGCGCAGAGCTCCTACGAGCAGTACTTC
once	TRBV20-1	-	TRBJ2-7	CSASYGYEQYF	TGCAGTGCTAGTTACGGGTACGAGCAGTACTTC
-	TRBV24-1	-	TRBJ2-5	CATSATRRNQETQYF	TGTGCCACCAGTGCCACTCGGCGGAACCAAGAGACCCAGTACTTC
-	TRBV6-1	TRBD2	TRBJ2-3	CASSEPGLGTQYF	TGTGCCAGCAGTGAACCGGGACTAGGTACGCAGTATTTT
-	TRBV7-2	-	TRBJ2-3	CASSWDTTDTQYF	TGTGCCAGCAGCTGGGACACCACAGATACGCAGTATTTT
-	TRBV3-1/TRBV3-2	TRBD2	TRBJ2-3	CASSPGGGADTQYF	TGTGCCAGCAGCCCGGGGGGGGGCGCAGATACGCAGTATTTT
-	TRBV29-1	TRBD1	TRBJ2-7	CSVLKTGQYEQYF	TGCAGCGTTTTAAAGACAGGGCAGTACGAGCAGTACTTC
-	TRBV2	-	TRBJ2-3	CASSIAQGIPLSTDTQYF	TGTGCCAGCAGTATTGCCCAGGGGATTCCTTTGAGCACAGATACGCAGTATTTT
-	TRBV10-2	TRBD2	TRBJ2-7	CASSASGGASYEQYF	TGCGCCAGCAGCGCTAGCGGGGGGGCGTCCTACGAGCAGTACTTC
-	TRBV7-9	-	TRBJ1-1	CASSLAAPGALNTEAFF	TGTGCCAGCAGCTTAGCAGCCCCAGGCGCCTTGAACACTGAAGCTTTCTTT
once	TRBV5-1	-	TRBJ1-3	CASSWGPGEAGNTIYF	TGCGCCAGCAGCTGGGGTCCGGGGGAGGCTGGAAACACCATATATTTT
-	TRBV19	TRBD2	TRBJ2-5	CASTDGGTSGQETQYF	TGTGCCAGTACAGACGGGGGGACTAGCGGGCAAGAGACCCAGTACTTC
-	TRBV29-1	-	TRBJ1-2	CSVGLDAGYTF	TGCAGCGTTGGTCTAGACGCTGGCTACACCTTC
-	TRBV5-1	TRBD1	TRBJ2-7	CASSLVTGGPYEQYF	TGCGCCAGCAGCTTGGTCACAGGGGGCCCCTACGAGCAGTACTTC
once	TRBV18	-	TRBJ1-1	CASSPGPANTEAFF	TGTGCCAGCTCACCAGGGCCGGCAAACACTGAAGCTTTCTTT
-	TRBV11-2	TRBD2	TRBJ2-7	CATGGGPSYEQYF	TGTGCCACGGGGGGAGGTCCTTCCTACGAGCAGTACTTC
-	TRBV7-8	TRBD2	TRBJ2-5	CASSLPSGGVTGTQYF	TGTGCCAGCAGCTTACCTAGCGGGGGGGTCACTGGGACCCAGTACTTC
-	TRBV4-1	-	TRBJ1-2	CASSQDIVYPQGRDGYTF	TGCGCCAGCAGCCAAGATATCGTGTATCCCCAAGGGAGGGATGGCTACACCTTC
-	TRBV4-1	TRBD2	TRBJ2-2	CASSQELVLAGALNTGELFF	TGCGCCAGCAGCCAAGAGTTGGTGCTAGCGGGGGCCTTGAACACCGGGGAGCTGTTTTTT
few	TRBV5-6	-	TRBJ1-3	CASSPAPGGRSGNTIYF	TGTGCCAGCAGCCCGGCTCCGGGGGGGCGGTCTGGAAACACCATATATTTT
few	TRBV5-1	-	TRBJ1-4	CASSPTHRDMEKLFF	TGCGCCAGCAGCCCTACGCACCGGGACATGGAAAAACTGTTTTTT
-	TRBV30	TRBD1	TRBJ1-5	CAWAGTGTQPQHF	TGTGCCTGGGCCGGGACAGGGACTCAGCCCCAGCATTTT
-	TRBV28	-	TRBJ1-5	CASSIVGWGESQPQHF	TGTGCCAGCAGTATCGTGGGGTGGGGGGAAAGTCAGCCCCAGCATTTT
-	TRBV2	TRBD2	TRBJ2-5	CASSEVAGRGSETQYF	TGTGCCAGCAGTGAGGTAGCGGGGAGGGGGTCAGAGACCCAGTACTTC
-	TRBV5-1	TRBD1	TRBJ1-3	CASSLEGTGRNTIYF	TGCGCCAGCAGCTTGGAGGGGACAGGGAGAAACACCATATATTTT